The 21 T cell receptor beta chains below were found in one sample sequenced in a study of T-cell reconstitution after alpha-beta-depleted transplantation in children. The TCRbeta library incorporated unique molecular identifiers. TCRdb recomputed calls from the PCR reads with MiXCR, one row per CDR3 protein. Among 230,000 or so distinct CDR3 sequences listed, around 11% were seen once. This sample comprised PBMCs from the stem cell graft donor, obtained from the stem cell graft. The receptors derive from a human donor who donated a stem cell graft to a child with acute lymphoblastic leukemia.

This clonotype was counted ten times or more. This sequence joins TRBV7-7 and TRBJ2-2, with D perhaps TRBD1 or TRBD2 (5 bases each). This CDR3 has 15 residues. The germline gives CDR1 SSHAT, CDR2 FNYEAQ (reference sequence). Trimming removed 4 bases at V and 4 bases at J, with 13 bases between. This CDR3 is CASSSGPQGTGELFF. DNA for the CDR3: TGTGCCAGCAGCTCGGGACCGCAGGGCACCGGGGAGCTGTTTTTT.

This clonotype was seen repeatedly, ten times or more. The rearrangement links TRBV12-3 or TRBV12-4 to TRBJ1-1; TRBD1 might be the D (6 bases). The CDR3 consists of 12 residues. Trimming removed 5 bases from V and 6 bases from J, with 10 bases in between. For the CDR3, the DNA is TGTGCCAGCAGTGGGGGGGCAGCTGAAGCTTTCTTT. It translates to CASSGGAAEAFF.

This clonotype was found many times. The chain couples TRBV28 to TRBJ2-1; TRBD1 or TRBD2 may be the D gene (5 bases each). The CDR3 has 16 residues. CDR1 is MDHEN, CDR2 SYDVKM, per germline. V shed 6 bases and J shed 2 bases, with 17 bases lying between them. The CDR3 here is CASSSPRGPTYNEQFF. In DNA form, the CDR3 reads TGTGCCAGCAGCTCTCCAAGGGGACCCACCTACAATGAGCAGTTCTTC.

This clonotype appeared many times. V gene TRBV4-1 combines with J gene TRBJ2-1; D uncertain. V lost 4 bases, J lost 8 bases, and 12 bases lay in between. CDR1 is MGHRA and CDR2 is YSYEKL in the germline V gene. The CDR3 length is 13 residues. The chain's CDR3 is CASSPQVWDEQFF. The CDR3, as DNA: TGCGCCAGCAGCCCCCAGGTCTGGGATGAGCAGTTCTTC.

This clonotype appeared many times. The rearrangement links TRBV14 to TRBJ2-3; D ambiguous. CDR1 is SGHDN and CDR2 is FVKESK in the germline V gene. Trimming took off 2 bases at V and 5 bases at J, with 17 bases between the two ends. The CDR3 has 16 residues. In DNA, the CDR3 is TGTGCCAGCAGCCAACATCCTGTAGGAAGTGGAGATACGCAGTATTTT. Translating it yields CASSQHPVGSGDTQYF.

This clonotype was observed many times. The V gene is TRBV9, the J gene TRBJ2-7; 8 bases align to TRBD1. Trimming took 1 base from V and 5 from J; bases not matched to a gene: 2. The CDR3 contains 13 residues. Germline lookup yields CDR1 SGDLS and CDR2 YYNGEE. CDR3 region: CASSVQGAHEQYF. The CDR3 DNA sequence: TGTGCCAGCAGCGTACAGGGGGCCCACGAGCAGTACTTC.

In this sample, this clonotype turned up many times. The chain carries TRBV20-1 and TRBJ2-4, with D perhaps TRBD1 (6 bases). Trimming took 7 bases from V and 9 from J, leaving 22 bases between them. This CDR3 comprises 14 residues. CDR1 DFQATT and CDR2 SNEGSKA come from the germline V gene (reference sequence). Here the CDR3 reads CSGWIGQGTGIQYF. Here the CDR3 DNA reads TGCAGTGGGTGGATTGGGCAGGGGACGGGCATTCAGTACTTC.

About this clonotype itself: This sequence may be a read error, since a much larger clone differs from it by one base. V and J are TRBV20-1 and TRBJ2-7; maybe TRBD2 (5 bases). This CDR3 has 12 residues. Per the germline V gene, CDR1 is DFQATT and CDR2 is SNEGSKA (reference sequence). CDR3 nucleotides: TGCAGTCAAACGAGGGTCGCCTACGAGCACTACTTC. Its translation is CSQTRVAYEHYF.

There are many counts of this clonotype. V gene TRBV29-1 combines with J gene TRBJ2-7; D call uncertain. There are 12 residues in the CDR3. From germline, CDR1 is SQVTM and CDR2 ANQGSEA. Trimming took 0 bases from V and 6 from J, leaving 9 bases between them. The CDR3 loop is CSVEEQPGEQYF. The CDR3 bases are TGCAGCGTTGAAGAGCAACCTGGCGAGCAGTACTTC.

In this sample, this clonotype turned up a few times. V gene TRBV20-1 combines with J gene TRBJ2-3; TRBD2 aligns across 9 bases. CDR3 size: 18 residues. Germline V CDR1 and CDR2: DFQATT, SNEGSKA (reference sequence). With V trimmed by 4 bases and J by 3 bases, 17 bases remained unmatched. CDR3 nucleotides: TGCAGTGCTAAAATTATAAGGAGTAGCGGGAGTGTGACAGATACGCAGTATTTT. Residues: CSAKIIRSSGSVTDTQYF.

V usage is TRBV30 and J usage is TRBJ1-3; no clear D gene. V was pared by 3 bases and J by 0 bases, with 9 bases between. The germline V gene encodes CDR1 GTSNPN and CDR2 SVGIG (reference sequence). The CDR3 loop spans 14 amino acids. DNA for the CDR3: TGTGCCTGGAGCCCCGGGTCCTCTGGAAACACCATATATTTT. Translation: CAWSPGSSGNTIYF.

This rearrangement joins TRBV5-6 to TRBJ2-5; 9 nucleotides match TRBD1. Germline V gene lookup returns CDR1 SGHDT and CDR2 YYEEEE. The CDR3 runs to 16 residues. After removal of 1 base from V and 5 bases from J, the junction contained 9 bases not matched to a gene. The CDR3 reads CASSLPPGQGRETQYF. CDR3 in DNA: TGTGCCAGCAGCTTGCCGCCGGGACAGGGTCGGGAGACCCAGTACTTC.

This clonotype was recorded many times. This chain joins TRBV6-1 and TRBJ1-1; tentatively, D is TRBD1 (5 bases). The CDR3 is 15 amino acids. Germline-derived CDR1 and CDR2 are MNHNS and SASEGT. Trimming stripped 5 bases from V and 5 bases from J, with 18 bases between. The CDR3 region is CASSKENLGRTEAFF. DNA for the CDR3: TGTGCCAGCAGTAAAGAAAACCTGGGACGGACTGAAGCTTTCTTT.

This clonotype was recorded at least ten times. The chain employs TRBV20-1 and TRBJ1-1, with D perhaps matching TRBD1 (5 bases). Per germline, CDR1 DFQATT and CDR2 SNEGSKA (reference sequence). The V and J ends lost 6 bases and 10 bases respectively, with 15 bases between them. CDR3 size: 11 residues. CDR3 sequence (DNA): TGCAGTGCGCCCTCGGTCGGGGGAGCTTTCTTT. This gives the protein CSAPSVGGAFF.

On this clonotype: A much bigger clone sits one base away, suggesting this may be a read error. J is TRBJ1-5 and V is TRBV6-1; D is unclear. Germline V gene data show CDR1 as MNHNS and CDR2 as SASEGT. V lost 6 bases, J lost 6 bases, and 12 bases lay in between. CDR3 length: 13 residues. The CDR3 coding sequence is TGTGCCAGCAGCCGTGTAGCTTTTCAGCCCCAGCATTTT. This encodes CASSRVAFQPQHF.

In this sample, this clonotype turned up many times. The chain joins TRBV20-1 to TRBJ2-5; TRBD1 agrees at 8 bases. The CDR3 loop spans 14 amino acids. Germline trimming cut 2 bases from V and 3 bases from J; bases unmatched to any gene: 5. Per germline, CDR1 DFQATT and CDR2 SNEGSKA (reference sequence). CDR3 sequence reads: CSARQGANKETQYF. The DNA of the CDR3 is TGCAGTGCTAGACAGGGGGCTAACAAAGAGACCCAGTACTTC.

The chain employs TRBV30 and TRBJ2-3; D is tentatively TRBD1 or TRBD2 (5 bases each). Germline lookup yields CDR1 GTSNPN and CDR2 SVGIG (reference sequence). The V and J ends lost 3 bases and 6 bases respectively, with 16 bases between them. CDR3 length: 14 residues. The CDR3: CAWREGPNFDTQYF. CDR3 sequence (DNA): TGTGCCTGGAGAGAGGGGCCAAATTTTGATACGCAGTATTTT.

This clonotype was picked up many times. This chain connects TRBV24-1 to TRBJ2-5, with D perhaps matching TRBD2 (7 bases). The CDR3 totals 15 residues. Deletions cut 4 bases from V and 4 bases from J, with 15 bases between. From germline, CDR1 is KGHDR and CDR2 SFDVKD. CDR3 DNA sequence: TGTGCCACCAGTGACCCGGCGGGGGCAGGAGAGACCCAGTACTTC. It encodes CATSDPAGAGETQYF.

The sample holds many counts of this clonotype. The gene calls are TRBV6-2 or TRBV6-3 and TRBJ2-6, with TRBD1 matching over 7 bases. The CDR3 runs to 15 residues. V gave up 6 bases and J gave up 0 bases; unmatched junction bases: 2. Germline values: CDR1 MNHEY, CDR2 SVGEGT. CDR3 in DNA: TGTGCCAGCAGCAGGGGGATCTCTGGGGCCAACGTCCTGACTTTC. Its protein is CASSRGISGANVLTF.

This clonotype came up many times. The CDR3 loop reads CSPLPERGTDTQYF. In nucleotides, the CDR3 is TGCAGTCCCCTCCCGGAGAGGGGCACAGATACGCAGTATTTT. The chain recombines TRBV20-1 with TRBJ2-3; D might be TRBD2 (5 bases). The V and J ends lost 8 bases and 1 base respectively, with 16 bases between them. The CDR3 consists of 14 residues. Germline V gene data show CDR1 as DFQATT and CDR2 as SNEGSKA (reference sequence).

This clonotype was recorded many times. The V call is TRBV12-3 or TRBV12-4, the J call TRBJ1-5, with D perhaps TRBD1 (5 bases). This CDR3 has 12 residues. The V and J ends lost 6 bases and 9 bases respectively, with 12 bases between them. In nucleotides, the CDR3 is TGTGCCAGCAGCCATCACGGGGGGCCCCAGCATTTT. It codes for CASSHHGGPQHF.